These T cell receptor beta chains were read from a single sample in a study of human T cells and chemical hapten exposure. TCRdb re-analysed the RACE reads in MiXCR, keeping a single row per CDR3 protein. The top ten hold around 4% of the sample, which has about 92,000 distinct CDR3 sequences, 9.6% seen once. Material: whole blood, obtained in connection with sensitization to the hapten diphenylcyclopropenone (DPC). The source is a middle-aged woman with alopecia areata. Some clones in this sample may be carry-over from other donors' samples. CDR3s include the opening cysteine and the closing phenylalanine or tryptophan. D genes are given only for firm matches. Rows give clone size only sometimes, using once, few, many, or a class for an expanded clone.

j_gene | abundance | d_gene | v_gene | CDR3nt | CDR3aa
TRBJ1-1 | many | - | TRBV18 | TGTGCCAGCTCACCCTCAACACGTCCCGGGAACACTGAAGCTTTCTTT | CASSPSTRPGNTEAFF
TRBJ1-1 | many | - | TRBV30 | TGTGCCTGGGTGCCCCACAGGAGTCAGACTGAAGCTTTCTTT | CAWVPHRSQTEAFF
TRBJ1-1 | few | - | TRBV6-5 | TGTGCCAGCAGATACTCCGCAACTTTACAGGGCCGGGGCACTGAAGCTTTCTTT | CASRYSATLQGRGTEAFF
TRBJ1-2 | many | - | TRBV2 | TGTGCCAGCAGTGAAGTCGCAGCCAACTATGGCTACACCTTC | CASSEVAANYGYTF
TRBJ2-3 | - | TRBD2 | TRBV2 | TGTGCCAGCAGAGTTTCGACTAGCGGGGTTACGCAGTATTTT | CASRVSTSGVTQYF
TRBJ2-5 | many | TRBD1 | TRBV6-1 | TGTGCCAGCAGCCTGGACAGGGTTATGGAGACCCAGTACTTC | CASSLDRVMETQYF
TRBJ2-3 | few | TRBD2 | TRBV7-2 | TGTGCCAGCAGCTCCCGACTAGCGGGGGTGGATACGCAGTATTTT | CASSSRLAGVDTQYF
TRBJ1-1 | few | - | TRBV12-3/TRBV12-4 | TGTGCCAGTTGTAGGGACACTGAAGCTTTCTTT | CASCRDTEAFF
TRBJ2-1 | few | - | TRBV18 | TGTGCCAGCTCACCAACCCAAAGCTACAATGAGCAGTTCTTC | CASSPTQSYNEQFF
TRBJ2-7 | - | - | TRBV30 | TGTGCCTGGAGAGGGCGGACAAGCCAGGTTTACGAGCAGTACTTC | CAWRGRTSQVYEQYF
TRBJ2-7 | few | - | TRBV29-1 | TGCAGCGTTGAAGGGGAGTACTGGCGGTACTTC | CSVEGEYWRYF
TRBJ2-5 | few | - | TRBV6-2/TRBV6-3 | TGTGCCAGCAGACAGACTAGTCGAGAGACCCAGTACTTC | CASRQTSRETQYF
TRBJ1-3 | few | TRBD1 | TRBV6-1 | TGTGCCAGCAGTGAAGCGGCGTCAGGGGGATTTGGAAACACCATATATTTT | CASSEAASGGFGNTIYF
TRBJ2-1 | - | - | TRBV29-1 | TGCAGCGTTGGGCGTTCTACGAGCTCCTACAATGAGCAGTTCTTC | CSVGRSTSSYNEQFF
TRBJ2-2 | once | TRBD1 | TRBV12-3/TRBV12-4 | TGTGCCAGCAGTCCCACAGGGGTAAGCACCGGGGAGCTGTTTTTT | CASSPTGVSTGELFF
TRBJ2-1 | many | - | TRBV7-9 | TGTGCCAGCACCTTCGGATGGACCTACAATGAGCAGTTCTTC | CASTFGWTYNEQFF
TRBJ1-4 | - | - | TRBV7-6 | TGTGCCAGCAGCTCCCGGGGGGCTGGTAATGAAAAACTGTTTTTT | CASSSRGAGNEKLFF
TRBJ2-7 | - | - | TRBV7-2 | TGTGCCAGCAGCCGCGACTATTCCCTTTCCTACGAGCAGTACTTC | CASSRDYSLSYEQYF
TRBJ2-4 | - | - | TRBV12-3/TRBV12-4 | TGTGCCAGCAGGTACGGGACTGTCGTAAACATTCAGTACTTC | CASRYGTVVNIQYF
TRBJ2-2 | - | TRBD1 | TRBV20-1 | TGCAGTGCAATACAGGGGGCGCACGGCACCGGGGAGCTGTTTTTT | CSAIQGAHGTGELFF
TRBJ2-7 | - | - | TRBV29-1 | TGCAGCGTTGAAGACAACAGGCGCGAGCAGTACTTC | CSVEDNRREQYF
TRBJ2-7 | many | - | TRBV19 | TGTGCCAGTAGTATAGTCGGTTCCTACGAGCAGTACTTC | CASSIVGSYEQYF
TRBJ2-2 | - | TRBD1 | TRBV7-6 | TGTGCCAGCAGCTGGCGGGTACCAGGGGGGAACACCGGGGAGCTGTTTTTT | CASSWRVPGGNTGELFF
TRBJ1-4 | - | TRBD1 | TRBV9 | TGTGCCAGCAGCGTGGGACAGTCCGAGCCCGAAAAACTGTTTTTT | CASSVGQSEPEKLFF
TRBJ2-2 | many | TRBD1 | TRBV7-9 | TGTGCCAGCAGCTTAGCGAGACAGGGAGCCGGGGAGCTGTTTTTT | CASSLARQGAGELFF
TRBJ2-3 | many | - | TRBV5-1 | TGCGCCAGCAGCCTTGGGGACCGTTCCACAGATACGCAGTATTTT | CASSLGDRSTDTQYF
TRBJ2-7 | - | - | TRBV29-1 | TGCAGCGTGATCTTGGGGCAGCCCTACGAGCAGTACTTC | CSVILGQPYEQYF
TRBJ1-4 | - | TRBD1 | TRBV7-2 | TGTGCCAGCAGCGACGTAGACAGGGGACGGGTAGAAAAACTGTTTTTT | CASSDVDRGRVEKLFF
TRBJ2-7 | - | TRBD2 | TRBV20-1 | TGCAGTGCTGGGAGACTAGCGGCATTTTACGAGCAGTACTTC | CSAGRLAAFYEQYF
TRBJ2-7 | - | - | TRBV28 | TGTGCCAGCAGGCCAGGGGATTATCAGGTCTACGAGCAGTACTTC | CASRPGDYQVYEQYF
TRBJ2-4 | - | - | TRBV20-1 | TGCAGTGAACGAGGGGCTGGCAAAAACATTCAGTACTTC | CSERGAGKNIQYF
TRBJ2-5 | - | - | TRBV20-1 | TGCAGTGGTAGAGGGTTTCGAGACGTAGGCGAACTCAAGACCCAGTACTTC | CSGRGFRDVGELKTQYF
TRBJ2-1 | - | - | TRBV27 | TGTGCCAGCACCCTAATGGGGCCCACCTACAATGAGCAGTTCTTC | CASTLMGPTYNEQFF
TRBJ1-6 | few | - | TRBV7-8 | TGTGCCAGCAGACCCGACAGATACTATAATTCACCCCTCCACTTT | CASRPDRYYNSPLHF
TRBJ2-1 | many | TRBD2 | TRBV7-8 | TGTGCCAGCAGCTTAGTAGGGACTAGCGGGGCCTACAATGAGCAGTTCTTC | CASSLVGTSGAYNEQFF